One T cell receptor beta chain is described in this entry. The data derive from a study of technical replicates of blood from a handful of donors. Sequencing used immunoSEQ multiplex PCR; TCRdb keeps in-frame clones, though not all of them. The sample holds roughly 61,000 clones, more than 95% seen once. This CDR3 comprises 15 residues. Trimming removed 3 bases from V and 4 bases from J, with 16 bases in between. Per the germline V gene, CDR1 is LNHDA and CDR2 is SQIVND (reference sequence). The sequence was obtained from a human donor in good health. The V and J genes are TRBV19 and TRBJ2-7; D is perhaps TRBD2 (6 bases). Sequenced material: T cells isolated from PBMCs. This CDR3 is CASSMYSRGGYEQYF. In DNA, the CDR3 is TGTGCCAGTAGTATGTACTCGCGGGGTGGGTACGAGCAGTACTTC.